This is a list of T cell receptor beta chains from one sample in a study of blood T cell repertoires in COVID-19. The protocol was immunoSEQ multiplex PCR, while the TCRdb copy is restricted to in-frame clones and leaves out a portion. The sample consists of 100,000 or so clones, about 86% of them appearing once. Sequencing used peripheral blood. These receptors all come from a woman aged 55-69 years in a cohort sampled during active or convalescent COVID-19. Each CDR3 is given with its conserved first and last residue. Each record gives: D gene, V gene, clone size, CDR3 length, J gene, CDR3 DNA, CDR3 protein. The D gene is left open where the match is weak. Where a row states a size, it is once, few, many or the class of an expanded clone; other rows omit it.

D gene: TRBD1
V gene: TRBV24-1
clone size: NA
CDR3 length: 16
J gene: TRBJ2-5
CDR3 DNA: TGTGCCACCAGTGCCCTGGGACAGGGAGGACAAGAGACCCAGTACTTC
CDR3 protein: CATSALGQGGQETQYF

D gene: NA
V gene: TRBV12-3/TRBV12-4
clone size: many
CDR3 length: 12
J gene: TRBJ2-7
CDR3 DNA: TGTGCCAGCGGCCCGAGGGCCTACGAGCAGTACTTC
CDR3 protein: CASGPRAYEQYF

D gene: NA
V gene: TRBV7-2
clone size: NA
CDR3 length: 15
J gene: TRBJ1-3
CDR3 DNA: TGTGCCAGCAGCTTAGACAGGTTCTCTGGAAACACCATATATTTT
CDR3 protein: CASSLDRFSGNTIYF

D gene: TRBD1
V gene: TRBV5-4
clone size: NA
CDR3 length: 15
J gene: TRBJ1-2
CDR3 DNA: TGTGCCAGCAGCAGGGGGGACAGGGAGATCTCTGGCTACACCTTC
CDR3 protein: CASSRGDREISGYTF

D gene: NA
V gene: TRBV27
clone size: NA
CDR3 length: 17
J gene: TRBJ2-7
CDR3 DNA: TGTGCCAGCAGTTTAAGGCCTGCACAGGGAAGGGAATACGAGCAGTACTTC
CDR3 protein: CASSLRPAQGREYEQYF

D gene: NA
V gene: TRBV14
clone size: NA
CDR3 length: 17
J gene: TRBJ1-6
CDR3 DNA: TGTGCCAGCAGCCAAGATCCTGGCAGGGACTATAATTCACCCCTCCACTTT
CDR3 protein: CASSQDPGRDYNSPLHF

D gene: TRBD2
V gene: TRBV5-1
clone size: NA
CDR3 length: 13
J gene: TRBJ2-1
CDR3 DNA: TGCGCCAGCAGCTATGGGGGGGACAATGAGCAGTTCTTC
CDR3 protein: CASSYGGDNEQFF

D gene: TRBD2
V gene: TRBV20-1
clone size: NA
CDR3 length: 12
J gene: TRBJ2-1
CDR3 DNA: TGCAGTGCTAGTCCTAGCGGGAGGTCGAGGTTCTTC
CDR3 protein: CSASPSGRSRFF

D gene: NA
V gene: TRBV4-1
clone size: NA
CDR3 length: 16
J gene: TRBJ2-2
CDR3 DNA: TGCGCCAGCACCCCGACCGGGAGTAGTAACACCGGGGAGCTGTTTTTT
CDR3 protein: CASTPTGSSNTGELFF

D gene: NA
V gene: TRBV28
clone size: NA
CDR3 length: 15
J gene: TRBJ1-5
CDR3 DNA: TGTGCCAGCAGGGTCGGGGGGCTGCTGAATCAGCCCCAGCATTTT
CDR3 protein: CASRVGGLLNQPQHF

D gene: NA
V gene: TRBV11-2
clone size: NA
CDR3 length: 17
J gene: TRBJ1-2
CDR3 DNA: TGTGCCAGCAGCCCCCTGAGTAGCAGGGGCCGCCGCTATGGCTACACCTTC
CDR3 protein: CASSPLSSRGRRYGYTF

D gene: NA
V gene: TRBV19
clone size: NA
CDR3 length: 15
J gene: TRBJ2-2
CDR3 DNA: TGTGCCAGTCGAGGGCGTGTCCCGAACACCGGGGAGCTGTTTTTT
CDR3 protein: CASRGRVPNTGELFF

D gene: NA
V gene: TRBV27
clone size: NA
CDR3 length: 14
J gene: TRBJ1-5
CDR3 DNA: TGTGCCAGCAGTTTGGGGCAGGGAACGATTCCCCAGCATTTT
CDR3 protein: CASSLGQGTIPQHF

D gene: TRBD2
V gene: TRBV5-1
clone size: once
CDR3 length: 16
J gene: TRBJ2-1
CDR3 DNA: TGCGCCAGCAGCTTGGGTGCTAGCGGGGGCTACAATGAGCAGTTCTTC
CDR3 protein: CASSLGASGGYNEQFF

D gene: TRBD1
V gene: TRBV15
clone size: NA
CDR3 length: 15
J gene: TRBJ1-5
CDR3 DNA: TGTGCCACCAGCAGAGATCGGGACAGGGGGCAGCCCCAGCATTTT
CDR3 protein: CATSRDRDRGQPQHF

D gene: NA
V gene: TRBV3-1/TRBV3-2
clone size: NA
CDR3 length: 16
J gene: TRBJ2-7
CDR3 DNA: TGTGCCAGCAGCCAAGACCCAGGCCTTAACTCCTACGAGCAGTACTTC
CDR3 protein: CASSQDPGLNSYEQYF

D gene: TRBD2
V gene: TRBV5-1
clone size: NA
CDR3 length: 19
J gene: TRBJ2-1
CDR3 DNA: TGCGCCAGCAGCTTGGGGTCGGGGCGAGCGGGAGGGCCTGGCAATGAGCAGTTCTTC
CDR3 protein: CASSLGSGRAGGPGNEQFF